The entry that follows covers one T cell receptor beta chain sequence. This specimen belongs to a study of blood T cell repertoires in COVID-19. Study-level information: Samples came from the United States, Italy and Spain, spanning acute and convalescent COVID-19. In each case, the material was cDNA or gDNA derived from T cells, B-cell-depleted T cells, or PBMCs.

Methods used by the authors: The authors estimated nucleated cell counts from reference gene primer amplification. Using immunoSEQ multiplex PCR, the repertoire was profiled, and TCRdb retains in-frame clones only, with some absent. The V and J calls and the clone size are those of that table, but D and trimming were determined from the DNA. This table has about 220,000 clones, about 86% appearing once. V lost 7 bases and J 2 bases, leaving 16 bases between the germline ends. CDR3 length: 15 residues. Looked up from germline, CDR1 is LNHDA and CDR2 is SQIVND (reference sequence). The sample comprised peripheral blood. This TCR derives from a woman between 25 and 40 years old who had recovered from COVID-19. The chain uses TRBV19 and TRBJ2-3; a weak D match, TRBD1 (6 bases). The CDR3 region is CASTIQGSITDTQYF. The CDR3 DNA is TGTGCCAGTACCATACAGGGCTCCATCACAGATACGCAGTATTTT.